Sequencing of this TCR beta chain was carried out in a study of cytomegalovirus exposure and HLA in healthy donors. Study context: The study's early data release held tens of millions of unique TCRs from HLA-typed donors. Broader study findings: Cytomegalovirus association was listed for 150 or so TCR beta chains.

Points on this clone: Its antigen is not identified.

The PCR had 60 Vbeta and 13 Jbeta primers. Repertoires were generated with immunoSEQ multiplex PCR, while TCRdb's copy carries only in-frame clones and drops some. Among some 190,000 clones, around 87% were seen once, and the ten largest hold around 0.99%. The sequence was collected from a boy aged 2 to 10 in good health and CMV-seronegative. The source material was PBMCs.

The CDR3 loop is CASTGTGGVWVDSPLHF. Written as DNA, the CDR3 is TGTGCCAGTACCGGGACAGGGGGCGTTTGGGTGGATTCACCCCTCCACTTT. The V gene is TRBV28, the J gene TRBJ1-6; 12 positions agree with TRBD1. The CDR3 is made up of 17 amino acids. J was trimmed by 8 bases and V by 9 bases; bases with no gene match: 14. Germline V CDR1 and CDR2: MDHEN, SYDVKM.